A single sample is the source of the 9 T cell receptor beta chains below, sequenced in a study of T cells in tuberculosis. After thawing and overnight rest, PBMC were stained with GMM-loaded CD1B tetramer, viability dye and anti-CD3 for sorting. CD1B tetramers were loaded with Rhodococcus equi-derived C32 glucose monomycolate. Produced via immunoSEQ multiplex PCR; TCRdb's table is partial and in-frame only. This sample has approximately 88,000 clones, with roughly 91% found just once. Sample: CD1b-GMM tetramer-negative cells sorted from PBMCs. The origin of the receptors is an adult woman with latent tuberculosis.

This chain connects TRBV30 to TRBJ1-2; 8 nucleotides agree with TRBD1. This CDR3 region has 15 residues. Germline V lookup: CDR1 GTSNPN, CDR2 SVGIG (reference sequence). J gave up 0 bases and V 3 bases, and 6 bases lay outside the gene matches. CDR3 DNA sequence: TGTGCCTGGAGACAGGGGGGTGGAACTAACTATGGCTACACCTTC. Translation: CAWRQGGGTNYGYTF. The full variable domain, with the rest looked up from reference TRBV30 and TRBJ1-2, is SQTIHQWPATLVQPVGSPLSLECTVEGTSNPNLYWYRQAAGRGLQLLFYSVGIGQISSEVPQNLSASRPQDRQFILSSKKLLLSDSGFYLCAWRQGGGTNYGYTFGSGTRLTVV.

This chain connects TRBV6-5 to TRBJ1-1; D unclear. The CDR3 totals 14 residues. CDR1 and CDR2 (germline): MNHEY, SVGAGI. V gave up 7 bases and J gave up 2 bases, with 14 bases separating them. The DNA for the CDR3 is TGTGCCAGCACTCCACCGGGAGGCAACACTGAAGCTTTCTTT. Its protein is CASTPPGGNTEAFF.

The chain uses TRBV5-1 and TRBJ1-1, with D unresolved. Germline values: CDR1 SGHRS, CDR2 YFSETQ. The V end was cut by 6 bases, the J end by 0 bases, with 12 bases between. The CDR3 runs to 14 residues. The CDR3 sequence: CASTRGSMNTEAFF. CDR3 in DNA: TGCGCCAGCACGCGGGGATCTATGAACACTGAAGCTTTCTTT. Full variable domain (outside the CDR3, taken from reference TRBV5-1 and TRBJ1-1): KAGVTQTPRYLIKTRGQQVTLSCSPISGHRSVSWYQQTPGQGLQFLFEYFSETQRNKGNFPGRFSGRQFSNSRSEMNVSTLELGDSALYLCASTRGSMNTEAFFGQGTRLTVV.

The chain carries TRBV7-9 and TRBJ1-1; D gene uncertain. This CDR3 region has 14 residues. Germline CDR1 SEHNR, CDR2 FQNEAQ (reference sequence). Between the trimmed V and J ends, which lost 5 bases and 7 bases, there was a span of 17 bases. In DNA, the CDR3 is TGTGCCAGCAGCGCTCTAAGTGGCGGCATTGAAGCTTTCTTT. It specifies CASSALSGGIEAFF.

The chain joins TRBV5-1 to TRBJ2-3, with 10 bases matching TRBD2. CDR3 length: 16 amino acids. CDR1 is SGHRS and CDR2 is YFSETQ in the germline V gene. Unmatched junction bases numbered 5, after V lost 0 bases and J lost 4 bases. CDR3 coding DNA: TGCGCCAGCAGCTTGGCACCTAGCGGGGGCCCAGATACGCAGTATTTT. Its translation: CASSLAPSGGPDTQYF.

The rearrangement uses TRBV13 and TRBJ2-5; 7 bases are a match to TRBD1. The CDR3 length is 15 residues. The trim removed 4 bases at V and 2 bases at J, leaving 7 bases unmatched. The germline gives CDR1 PRHDT, CDR2 FYEKMQ (reference sequence). As DNA, the CDR3 is TGTGCCAGCAGCTCGGGACAGAACCTACAAGAGACCCAGTACTTC. It is translated as CASSSGQNLQETQYF.

The chain has TRBV28 and TRBJ2-2, with TRBD1 matching over 8 bases. Germline assignment: CDR1 MDHEN and CDR2 SYDVKM. This CDR3 contains 13 residues. Trimming removed 7 bases from V and 6 bases from J; junction bases left unmatched: 4. The CDR3 is CASMTGVAGELFF. For the CDR3, the DNA is TGTGCCAGCATGACAGGGGTAGCCGGGGAGCTGTTTTTT.

This rearrangement joins TRBV7-8 to TRBJ2-2, with 8 positions matching TRBD2. The germline V gene has CDR1 SGHVS and CDR2 FQNEAQ. The junction had 3 bases not matched to a gene; V was cut back by 0 bases and J by 6 bases. The CDR3 is 15 residues long. The CDR3 coding sequence is TGTGCCAGCAGCTTAGCTGGGACTAGTCCCGGGGAGCTGTTTTTT. Translating it yields CASSLAGTSPGELFF.

This rearrangement joins TRBV7-2 to TRBJ2-7; the D gene is possibly TRBD2 (5 bases). V lost 3 bases to trimming and J lost 0 bases, with 12 bases between them. The CDR3 totals 15 residues. From germline, CDR1 is SGHTA and CDR2 FQGNSA. Written as DNA, the CDR3 is TGTGCCAGCAGCTTTTCTCCGGGGAGCTCCTACGAGCAGTACTTC. This encodes CASSFSPGSSYEQYF.